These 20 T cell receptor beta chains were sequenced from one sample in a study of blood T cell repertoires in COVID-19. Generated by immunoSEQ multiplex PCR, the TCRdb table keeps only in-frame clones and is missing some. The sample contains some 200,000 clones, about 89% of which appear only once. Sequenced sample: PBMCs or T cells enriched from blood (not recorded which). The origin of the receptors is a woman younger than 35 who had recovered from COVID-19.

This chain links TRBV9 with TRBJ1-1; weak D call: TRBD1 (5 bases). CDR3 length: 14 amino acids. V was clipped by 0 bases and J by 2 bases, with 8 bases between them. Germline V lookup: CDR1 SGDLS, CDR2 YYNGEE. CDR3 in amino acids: CASSVGGANTEAFF. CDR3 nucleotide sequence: TGTGCCAGCAGCGTAGGCGGGGCAAACACTGAAGCTTTCTTT.

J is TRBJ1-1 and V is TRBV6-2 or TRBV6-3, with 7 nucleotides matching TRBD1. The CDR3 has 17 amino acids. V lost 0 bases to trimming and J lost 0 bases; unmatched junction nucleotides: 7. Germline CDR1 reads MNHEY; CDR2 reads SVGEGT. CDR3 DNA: TGTGCCAGCAGTTACTCGAGGAAGGGACAGTTGAACACTGAAGCTTTCTTT. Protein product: CASSYSRKGQLNTEAFF.

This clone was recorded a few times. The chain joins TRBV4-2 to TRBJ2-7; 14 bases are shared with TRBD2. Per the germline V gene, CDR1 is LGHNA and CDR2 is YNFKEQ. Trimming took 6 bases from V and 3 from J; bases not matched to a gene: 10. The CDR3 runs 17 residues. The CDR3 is CASRGLAGDRLGYEQYF. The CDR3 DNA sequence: TGTGCCAGCAGGGGACTAGCGGGGGACCGCTTGGGCTACGAGCAGTACTTC.

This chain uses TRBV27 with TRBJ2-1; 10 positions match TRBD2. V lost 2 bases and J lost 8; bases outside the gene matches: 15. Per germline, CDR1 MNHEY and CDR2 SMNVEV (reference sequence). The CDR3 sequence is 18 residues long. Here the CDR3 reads CASSLQVIPSGRTDEQFF. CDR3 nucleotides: TGTGCCAGCAGTTTACAGGTGATACCTAGCGGGAGAACAGATGAGCAGTTCTTC.

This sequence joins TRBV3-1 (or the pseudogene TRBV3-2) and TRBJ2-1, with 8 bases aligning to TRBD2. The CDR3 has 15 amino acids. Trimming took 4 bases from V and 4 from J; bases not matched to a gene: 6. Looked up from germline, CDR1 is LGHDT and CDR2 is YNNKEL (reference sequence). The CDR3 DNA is TGTGCCAGCAGCCTAGGCCTAGCGGGTTACAATGAGCAGTTCTTC. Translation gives CASSLGLAGYNEQFF.

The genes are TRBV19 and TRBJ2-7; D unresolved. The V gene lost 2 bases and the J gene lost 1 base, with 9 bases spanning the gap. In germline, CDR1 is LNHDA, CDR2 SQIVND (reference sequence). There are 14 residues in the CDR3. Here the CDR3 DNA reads TGTGCCAGTAGTATAACAGACGAATCCTACGAGCAGTACTTC. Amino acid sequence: CASSITDESYEQYF. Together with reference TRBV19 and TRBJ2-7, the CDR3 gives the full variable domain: DGGITQSPKYLFRKEGQNVTLSCEQNLNHDAMYWYRQDPGQGLRLIYYSQIVNDFQKGDIAEGYSVSREKKESFPLTVTSAQKNPTAFYLCASSITDESYEQYFGPGTRLTVT.

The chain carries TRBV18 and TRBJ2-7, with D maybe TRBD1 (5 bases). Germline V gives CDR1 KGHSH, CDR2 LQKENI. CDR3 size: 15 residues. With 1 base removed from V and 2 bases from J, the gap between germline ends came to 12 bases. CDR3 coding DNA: TGTGCCAGCTCACCACTGGCAGGGAAGACCTACGAGCAGTACTTC. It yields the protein CASSPLAGKTYEQYF.

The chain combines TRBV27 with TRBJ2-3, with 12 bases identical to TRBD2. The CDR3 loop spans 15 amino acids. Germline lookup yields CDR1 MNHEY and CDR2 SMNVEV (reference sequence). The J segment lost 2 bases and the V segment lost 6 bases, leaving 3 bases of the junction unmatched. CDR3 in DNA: TGTGCCAGCAGGCGGACTAGCGGGAACACAGATACGCAGTATTTT. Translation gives CASRRTSGNTDTQYF.

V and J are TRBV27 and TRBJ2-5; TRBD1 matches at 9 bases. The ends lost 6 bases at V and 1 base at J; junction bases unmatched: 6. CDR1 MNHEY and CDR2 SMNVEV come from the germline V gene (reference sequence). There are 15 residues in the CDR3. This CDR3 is CASSPRDRAQETQYF. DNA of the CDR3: TGTGCCAGCAGCCCAAGGGACAGGGCCCAAGAGACCCAGTACTTC.

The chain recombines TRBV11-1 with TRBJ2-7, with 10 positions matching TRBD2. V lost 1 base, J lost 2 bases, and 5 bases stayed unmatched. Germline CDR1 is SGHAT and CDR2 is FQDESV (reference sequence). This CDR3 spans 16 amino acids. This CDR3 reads CASSLVLAGVTYEQYF. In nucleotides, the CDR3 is TGTGCCAGCAGCTTAGTTCTAGCGGGAGTCACCTACGAGCAGTACTTC.

In DNA, the CDR3 is TGCGCCAGCAGTGAGTGGGGTGGGGAGGAGCAGTACTTC. Translation gives CASSEWGGEEQYF. V is TRBV10-2 and J is TRBJ2-7; tentative D call: TRBD2 (5 bases). Germline values: CDR1 WSHSY, CDR2 SAAADI. CDR3 size: 13 residues. V lost 1 base and J 7 bases, leaving 11 bases between the germline ends.

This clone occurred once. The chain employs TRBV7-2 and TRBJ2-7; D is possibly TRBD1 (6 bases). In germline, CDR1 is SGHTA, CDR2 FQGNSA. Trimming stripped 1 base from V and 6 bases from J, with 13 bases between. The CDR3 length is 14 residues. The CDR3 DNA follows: TGTGCCAGCAGCTTAGAACAGGGATGGGGCGAGCAGTACTTC. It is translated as CASSLEQGWGEQYF.

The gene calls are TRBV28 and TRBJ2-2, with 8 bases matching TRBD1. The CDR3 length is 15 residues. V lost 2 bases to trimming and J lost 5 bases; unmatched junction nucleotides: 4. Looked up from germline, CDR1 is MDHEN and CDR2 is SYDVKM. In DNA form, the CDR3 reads TGTGCCAGCAGTTTAACCACAGGGGGAACCGGGGAGCTGTTTTTT. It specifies CASSLTTGGTGELFF. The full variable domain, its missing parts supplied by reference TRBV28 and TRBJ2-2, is DVKVTQSSRYLVKRTGEKVFLECVQDMDHENMFWYRQDPGLGLRLIYFSYDVKMKEKGDIPEGYSVSREKKERFSLILESASTNQTSMYLCASSLTTGGTGELFFGEGSRLTVL.

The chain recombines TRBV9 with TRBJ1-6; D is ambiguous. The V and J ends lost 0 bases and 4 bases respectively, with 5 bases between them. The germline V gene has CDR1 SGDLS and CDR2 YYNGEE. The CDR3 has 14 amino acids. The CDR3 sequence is CASSVGTYNSPLHF. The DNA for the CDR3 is TGTGCCAGCAGCGTAGGCACTTATAATTCACCCCTCCACTTT.

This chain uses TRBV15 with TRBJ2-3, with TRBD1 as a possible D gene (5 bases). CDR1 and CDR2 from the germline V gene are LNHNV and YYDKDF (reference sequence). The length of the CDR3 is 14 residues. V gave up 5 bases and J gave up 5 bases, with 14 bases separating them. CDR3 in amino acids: CATSDPPGLDTQYF. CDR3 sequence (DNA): TGTGCCACCAGCGACCCGCCAGGGTTAGATACGCAGTATTTT.

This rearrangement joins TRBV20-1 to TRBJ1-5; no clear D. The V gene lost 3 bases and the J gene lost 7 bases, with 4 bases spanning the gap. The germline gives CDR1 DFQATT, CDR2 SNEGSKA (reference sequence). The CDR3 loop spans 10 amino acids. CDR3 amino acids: CSASLQPQHF. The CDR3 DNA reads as TGCAGTGCTAGCCTACAGCCCCAGCATTTT.

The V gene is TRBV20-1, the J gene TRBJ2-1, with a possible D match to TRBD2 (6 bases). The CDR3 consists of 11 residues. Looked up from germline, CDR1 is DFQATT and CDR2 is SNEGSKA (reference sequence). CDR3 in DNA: TGCAGGGCGGGAACCTACAATGAGCAGTTCTTC. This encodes CRAGTYNEQFF.

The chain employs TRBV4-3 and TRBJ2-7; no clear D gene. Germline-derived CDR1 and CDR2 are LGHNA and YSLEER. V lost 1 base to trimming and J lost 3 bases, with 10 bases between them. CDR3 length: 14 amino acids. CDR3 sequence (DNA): TGCGCCAGCAGCCAAGGGTCAAACGGCTACGAGCAGTACTTC. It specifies CASSQGSNGYEQYF.

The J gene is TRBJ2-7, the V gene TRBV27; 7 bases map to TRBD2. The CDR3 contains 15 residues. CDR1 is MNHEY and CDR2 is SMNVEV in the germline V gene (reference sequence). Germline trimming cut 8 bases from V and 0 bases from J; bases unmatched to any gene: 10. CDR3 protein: CASGRGLVSSYEQYF. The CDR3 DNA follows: TGTGCCAGCGGGAGGGGACTGGTGAGCTCCTACGAGCAGTACTTC.

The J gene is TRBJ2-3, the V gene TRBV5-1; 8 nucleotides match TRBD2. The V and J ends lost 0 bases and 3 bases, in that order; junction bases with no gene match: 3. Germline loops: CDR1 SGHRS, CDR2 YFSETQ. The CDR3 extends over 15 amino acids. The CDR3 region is CASSLGAGGTDTQYF. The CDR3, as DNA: TGCGCCAGCAGCTTGGGTGCGGGAGGAACAGATACGCAGTATTTT.